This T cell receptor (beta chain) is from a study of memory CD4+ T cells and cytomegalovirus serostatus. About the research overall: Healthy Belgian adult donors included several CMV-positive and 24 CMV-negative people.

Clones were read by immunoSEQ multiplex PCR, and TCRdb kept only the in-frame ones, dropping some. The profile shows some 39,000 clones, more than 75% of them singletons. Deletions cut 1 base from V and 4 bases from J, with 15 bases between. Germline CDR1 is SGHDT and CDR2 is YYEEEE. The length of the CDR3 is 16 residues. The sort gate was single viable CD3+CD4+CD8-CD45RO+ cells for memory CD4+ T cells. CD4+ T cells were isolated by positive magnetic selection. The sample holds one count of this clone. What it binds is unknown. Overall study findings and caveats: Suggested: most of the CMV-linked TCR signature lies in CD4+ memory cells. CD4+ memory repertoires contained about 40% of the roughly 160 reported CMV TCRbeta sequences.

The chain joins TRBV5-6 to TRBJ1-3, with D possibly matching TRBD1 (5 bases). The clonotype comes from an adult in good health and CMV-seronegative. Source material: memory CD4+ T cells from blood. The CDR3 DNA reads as TGTGCCAGCAGCTTGTCCGGGACCCCATCGGGAAACACCATATATTTT. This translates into CASSLSGTPSGNTIYF.